This TCR beta chain was identified in a study of blood T cell repertoires in COVID-19. Ages ranged from about 18 to 89 years, with residence in some 25 US areas. Assignment of participants to cohorts was predicated upon participant-reported clinical history. The CDR3 is 13 residues long. Germline V gene sequence: CDR1 LGHDT, CDR2 YNNKEL (reference sequence). Sequenced by immunoSEQ multiplex PCR; TCRdb stores in-frame clones only, minus some. The sample lists approximately 300,000 clones, more than 85% seen once, with about 18% in the top ten. As for this clone: Sequence at one end of the junction differs from germline and may be a read error.

The chain combines TRBV3-1 (or the pseudogene TRBV3-2) with TRBJ1-2, with D hard to call. Sequenced material: PBMCs or T cells enriched from blood (not recorded which). This TCR was recovered from a woman younger than 45 who had recovered from COVID-19. In DNA, the CDR3 is TGTGCCAGCAGCCAAGAGCGAACCTATGGTTACACCTTC. It specifies CASSQERTYGYTF.